A few counts support the clone carrying this T cell receptor (beta chain). Antigen: not known. The data originate from a study of blood T cells in healthy people across ages. The second PCR ran about 6 to 12 cycles with a sample-barcoded 5' primer and J-beta primers. TCRdb re-called the 5' RACE reads with MiXCR, one entry per CDR3 protein. This sample has 800,000 to 950,000 distinct CDR3 sequences, with 25% to 35% found just once. Germline CDR1 DFQATT, CDR2 SNEGSKA (reference sequence). Trimming took 1 base from V and 14 from J, leaving 12 bases between them. The CDR3 extends over 12 amino acids. Study-wide findings and caveats: Per million T cells, TCR beta diversity dropped roughly linearly as age increased.

These data were also reused for a study on T cells of mothers and their children.

The chain has TRBV20-1 and TRBJ1-6; D gene ambiguous. Sequencing was performed on blood. The source of this sequence is a woman aged 35 to 49 in good health. CDR3 nucleotides: TGCAGTGCTAGAGTGACTAGAGGTTCCCTCCACTTT. Translated, it gives CSARVTRGSLHF.